One TCR beta chain is described in this entry. The source of the sample is a study of PD-1 blockade in classical Hodgkin lymphoma. Using immunoSEQ multiplex PCR, the repertoire was profiled, and TCRdb retains in-frame clones only, with some absent. The sample shows some 21,000 clones, 90% to 95% of them seen only once. Time point defined: newly diagnosed, previously untreated cHL patient sample. The V gene's germline CDR1 is MNHNS and CDR2 SASEGT. V was clipped by 2 bases and J by 4 bases, with 17 bases between them. The CDR3 totals 16 residues. The sample was peripheral blood mononuclear cells (PBMCs). The sequence was collected from a human donor with classical Hodgkin lymphoma. The gene calls are TRBV6-1 and TRBJ2-5; a possible D gene is TRBD1 (6 bases). The CDR3 DNA is TGTGCCAGCAGTGAACTCGGGACACCCCTCAGAGAGACCCAGTACTTC. This translates into CASSELGTPLRETQYF.